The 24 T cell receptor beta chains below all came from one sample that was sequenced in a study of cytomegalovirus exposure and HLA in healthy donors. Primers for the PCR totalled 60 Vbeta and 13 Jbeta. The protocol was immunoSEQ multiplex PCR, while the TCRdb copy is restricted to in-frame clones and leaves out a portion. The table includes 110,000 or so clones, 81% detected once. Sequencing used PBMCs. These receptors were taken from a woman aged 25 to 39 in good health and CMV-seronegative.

The CDR3 DNA reads TGTGCCTGGAGCTCCCCCTCGCGGAGCTCCTACAATGAGCAGTTCTTC. It encodes CAWSSPSRSSYNEQFF. The gene calls are TRBV30 and TRBJ2-1; D not certain. Germline V lookup: CDR1 GTSNPN, CDR2 SVGIG (reference sequence). The CDR3 totals 16 residues. V shed 3 bases and J shed 0 bases, with 15 bases lying between them.

The CDR3 bases are TGTGCCAGTAGTGTAAGCGGGATTCCCAACAATGAGCAGTTCTTC. It is translated as CASSVSGIPNNEQFF. This rearrangement joins TRBV19 to TRBJ2-1; 7 bases are a match to TRBD2. The CDR3 contains 15 residues. Losses at the gene ends were 5 bases for V and 5 bases for J; bases not matched to a gene: 9. Germline V gene sequence: CDR1 LNHDA, CDR2 SQIVND (reference sequence).

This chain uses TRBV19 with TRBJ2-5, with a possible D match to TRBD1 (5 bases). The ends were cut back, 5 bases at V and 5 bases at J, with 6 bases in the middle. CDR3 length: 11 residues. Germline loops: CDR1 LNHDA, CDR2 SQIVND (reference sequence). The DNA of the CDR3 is TGTGCCAGTAGTTCAGGGGAGACCCAGTACTTC. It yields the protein CASSSGETQYF.

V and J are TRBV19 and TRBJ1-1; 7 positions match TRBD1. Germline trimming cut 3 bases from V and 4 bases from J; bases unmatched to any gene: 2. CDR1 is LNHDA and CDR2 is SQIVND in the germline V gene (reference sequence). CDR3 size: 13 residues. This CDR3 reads CASSIQGGTEAFF. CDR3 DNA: TGTGCCAGTAGTATTCAGGGGGGCACTGAAGCTTTCTTT.

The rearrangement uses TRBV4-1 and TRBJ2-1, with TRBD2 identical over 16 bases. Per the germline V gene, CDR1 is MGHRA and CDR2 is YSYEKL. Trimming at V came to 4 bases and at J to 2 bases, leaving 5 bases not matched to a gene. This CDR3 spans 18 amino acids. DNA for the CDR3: TGCGCCAGCAGCCCGGGACTAGCGGGAGGGCCAACCTACAATGAGCAGTTCTTC. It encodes CASSPGLAGGPTYNEQFF.

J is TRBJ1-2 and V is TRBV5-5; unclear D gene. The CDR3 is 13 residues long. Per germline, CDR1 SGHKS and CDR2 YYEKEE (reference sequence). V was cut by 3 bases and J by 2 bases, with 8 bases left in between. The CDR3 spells CASSSFRNYGYTF. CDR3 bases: TGTGCCAGCAGCTCCTTCCGGAACTATGGCTACACCTTC.

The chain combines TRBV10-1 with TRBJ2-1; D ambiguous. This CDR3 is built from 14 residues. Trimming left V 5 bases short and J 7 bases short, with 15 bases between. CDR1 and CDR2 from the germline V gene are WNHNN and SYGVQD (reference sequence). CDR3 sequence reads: CASSLSVAQNEQFF. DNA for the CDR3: TGCGCCAGCAGTTTAAGCGTCGCCCAAAATGAGCAGTTCTTC.

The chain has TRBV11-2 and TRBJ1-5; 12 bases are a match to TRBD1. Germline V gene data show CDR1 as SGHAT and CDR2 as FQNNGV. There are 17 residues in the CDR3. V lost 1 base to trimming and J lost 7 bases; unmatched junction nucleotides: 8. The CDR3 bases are TGTGCCAGCAGCTTAGGACTTGGGACAGGGGGCTCCCAGCCCCAGCATTTT. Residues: CASSLGLGTGGSQPQHF.

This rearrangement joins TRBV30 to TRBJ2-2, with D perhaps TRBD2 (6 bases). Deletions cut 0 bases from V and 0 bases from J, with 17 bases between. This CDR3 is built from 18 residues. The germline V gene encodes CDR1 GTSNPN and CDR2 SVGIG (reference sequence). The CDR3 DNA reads TGTGCCTGGAGTGTAATGAGAGGGAGGTCCCCGAACACCGGGGAGCTGTTTTTT. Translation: CAWSVMRGRSPNTGELFF.

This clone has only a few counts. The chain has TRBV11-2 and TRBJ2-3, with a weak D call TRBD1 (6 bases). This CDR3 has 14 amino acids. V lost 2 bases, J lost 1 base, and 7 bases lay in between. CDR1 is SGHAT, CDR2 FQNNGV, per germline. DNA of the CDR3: TGTGCCAGCAGCTTAAACAGGGGCACAGATACGCAGTATTTT. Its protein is CASSLNRGTDTQYF.

This chain's CDR3 is CASSLELSLAGGPYNEQFF. The CDR3 DNA reads as TGTGCCAGCAGCTTAGAATTGTCCCTAGCGGGAGGGCCTTACAATGAGCAGTTCTTC. The chain links TRBV7-2 to TRBJ2-1, with 12 nucleotides matching TRBD2. Looked up from germline, CDR1 is SGHTA and CDR2 is FQGNSA. V was clipped by 1 base and J by 4 bases; unmatched bases: 11. The CDR3 is 19 residues long.

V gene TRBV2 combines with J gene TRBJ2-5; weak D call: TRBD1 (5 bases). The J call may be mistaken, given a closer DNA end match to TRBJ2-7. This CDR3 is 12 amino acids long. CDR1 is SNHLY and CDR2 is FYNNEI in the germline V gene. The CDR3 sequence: CASARQIYEQYF. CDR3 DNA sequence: TGTGCCAGCGCCAGACAGATCTACGAGCAGTACTTC.

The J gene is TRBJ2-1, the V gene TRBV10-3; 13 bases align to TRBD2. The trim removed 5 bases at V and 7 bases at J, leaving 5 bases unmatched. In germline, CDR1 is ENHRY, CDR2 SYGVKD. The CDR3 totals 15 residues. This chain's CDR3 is CAISQGLAGVNEQFF. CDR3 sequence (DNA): TGTGCCATCAGTCAAGGACTAGCGGGAGTGAATGAGCAGTTCTTC.

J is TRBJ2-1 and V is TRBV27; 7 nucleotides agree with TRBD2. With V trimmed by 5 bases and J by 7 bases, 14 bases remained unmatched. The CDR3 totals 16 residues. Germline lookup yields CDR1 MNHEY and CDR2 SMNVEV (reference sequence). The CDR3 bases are TGTGCCAGCAGTCCCGTTGGGCGGGAGCCGGGTAATGAGCAGTTCTTC. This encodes CASSPVGREPGNEQFF.

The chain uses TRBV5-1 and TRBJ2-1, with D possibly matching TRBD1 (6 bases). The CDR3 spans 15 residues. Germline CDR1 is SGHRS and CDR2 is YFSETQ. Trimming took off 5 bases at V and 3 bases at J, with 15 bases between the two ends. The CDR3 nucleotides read TGCGCCAGCAGGATGGGACACCAGAACTACAATGAGCAGTTCTTC. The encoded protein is CASRMGHQNYNEQFF.

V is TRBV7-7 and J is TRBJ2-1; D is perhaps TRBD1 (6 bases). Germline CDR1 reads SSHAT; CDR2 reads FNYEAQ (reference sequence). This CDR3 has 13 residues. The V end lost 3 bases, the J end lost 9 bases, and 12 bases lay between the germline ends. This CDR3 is CASSFSGVGEQFF. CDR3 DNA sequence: TGTGCCAGCAGCTTTTCAGGGGTGGGTGAGCAGTTCTTC.

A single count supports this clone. CDR3 DNA: TGTGCCAGCAGCCCGGCGGGCGTGGGTCTCGAGCAGTACTTC. Its protein product is CASSPAGVGLEQYF. The chain combines TRBV11-1 with TRBJ2-7, with a weak D call TRBD2 (5 bases). The CDR3 runs 14 residues. Germline-derived CDR1 and CDR2 are SGHAT and FQDESV (reference sequence). Trimming took off 5 bases at V and 6 bases at J, with 17 bases between the two ends. Complete variable domain (other parts from reference TRBV11-1 and TRBJ2-7): EAEVAQSPRYKITEKSQAVAFWCDPISGHATLYWYRQILGQGPELLVQFQDESVVDDSQLPKDRFSAERLKGVDSTLKIQPAELGDSAMYLCASSPAGVGLEQYFGPGTRLTVT.

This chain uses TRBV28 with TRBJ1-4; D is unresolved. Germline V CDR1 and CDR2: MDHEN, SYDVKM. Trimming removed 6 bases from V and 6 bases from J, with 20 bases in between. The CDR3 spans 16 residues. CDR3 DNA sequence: TGTGCCAGCAGACTCCGGGTTTCCGGCGGGTATGAAAAACTGTTTTTT. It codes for CASRLRVSGGYEKLFF.

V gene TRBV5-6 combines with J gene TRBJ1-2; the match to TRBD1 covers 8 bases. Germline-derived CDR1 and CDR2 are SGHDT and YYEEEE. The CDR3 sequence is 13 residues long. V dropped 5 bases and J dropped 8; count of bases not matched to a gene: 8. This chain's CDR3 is CASSPGGAGGYTF. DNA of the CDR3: TGTGCCAGCAGTCCAGGGGGCGCGGGAGGCTACACCTTC.

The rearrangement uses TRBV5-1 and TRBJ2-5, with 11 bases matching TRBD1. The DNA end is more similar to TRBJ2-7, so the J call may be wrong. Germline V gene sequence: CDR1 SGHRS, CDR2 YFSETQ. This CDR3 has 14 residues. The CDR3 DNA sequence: TGCGCCAGCAGCGTGGGACAGGGGGCCTACGAGCAGTACTTC. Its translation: CASSVGQGAYEQYF.

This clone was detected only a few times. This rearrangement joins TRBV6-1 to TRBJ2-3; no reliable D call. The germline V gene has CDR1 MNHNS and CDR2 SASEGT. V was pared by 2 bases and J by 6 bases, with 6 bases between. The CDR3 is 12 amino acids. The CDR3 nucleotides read TGTGCCAGCAGTGAAATTGGCGATACGCAGTATTTT. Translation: CASSEIGDTQYF.

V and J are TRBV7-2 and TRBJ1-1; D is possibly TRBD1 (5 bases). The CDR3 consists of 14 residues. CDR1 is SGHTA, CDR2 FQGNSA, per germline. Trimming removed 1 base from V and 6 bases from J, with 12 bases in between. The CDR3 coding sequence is TGTGCCAGCAGCTTAGGGGGGGGAATGCCTGAAGCTTTCTTT. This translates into CASSLGGGMPEAFF.

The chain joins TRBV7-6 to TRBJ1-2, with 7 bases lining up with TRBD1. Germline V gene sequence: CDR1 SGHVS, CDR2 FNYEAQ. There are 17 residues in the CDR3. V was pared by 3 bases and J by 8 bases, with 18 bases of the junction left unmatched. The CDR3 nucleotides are TGTGCCAGCAGCTTTTCCCGGGACAGAAATGCGGAATTGGGCTACACCTTC. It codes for CASSFSRDRNAELGYTF. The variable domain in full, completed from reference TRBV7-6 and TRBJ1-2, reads GAGVSQSPRYKVTKRGQDVALRCDPISGHVSLYWYRQALGQGPEFLTYFNYEAQQDKSGLPNDRFSAERPEGSISTLTIQRTEQRDSAMYRCASSFSRDRNAELGYTFGSGTRLTVV.

The CDR3 DNA reads TGTGCCAGCAGCTTCCGGACAAACACCGGGGAGCTGTTTTTT. Amino acid sequence: CASSFRTNTGELFF. This chain connects TRBV11-2 to TRBJ2-2; tentative D call: TRBD1 (5 bases). Trimming stripped 3 bases from V and 2 bases from J, with 7 bases between. This CDR3 is built from 14 residues. CDR1 is SGHAT and CDR2 is FQNNGV in the germline V gene.